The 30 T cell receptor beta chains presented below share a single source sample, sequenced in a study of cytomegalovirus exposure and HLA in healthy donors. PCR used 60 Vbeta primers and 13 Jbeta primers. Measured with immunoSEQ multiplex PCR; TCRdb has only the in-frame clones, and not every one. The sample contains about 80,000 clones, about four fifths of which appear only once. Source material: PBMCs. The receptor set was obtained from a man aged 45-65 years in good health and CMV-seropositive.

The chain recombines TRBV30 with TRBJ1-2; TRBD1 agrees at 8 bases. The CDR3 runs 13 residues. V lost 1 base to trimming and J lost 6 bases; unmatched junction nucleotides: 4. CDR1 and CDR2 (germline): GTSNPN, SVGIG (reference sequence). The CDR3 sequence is CAWSETGDHGYTF. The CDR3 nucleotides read TGTGCCTGGAGTGAGACAGGGGACCATGGCTACACCTTC.

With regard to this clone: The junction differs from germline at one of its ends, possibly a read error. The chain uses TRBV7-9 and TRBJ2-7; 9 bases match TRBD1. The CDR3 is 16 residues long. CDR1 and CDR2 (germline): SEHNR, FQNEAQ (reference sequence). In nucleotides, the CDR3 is TGTTCCAGCAGCTTAGCTCTCGGGACAGGGTCCTACGAGCAGTACTTC. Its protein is CSSSLALGTGSYEQYF. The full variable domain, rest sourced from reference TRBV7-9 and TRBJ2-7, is DTGVSQNPRHKITKRGQNVTFRCDPISEHNRLYWYRQTLGQGPEFLTYFQNEAQLEKSRLLSDRFSAERPKGSFSTLEIQRTEQGDSAMYLCSSSLALGTGSYEQYFGPGTRLTVT.

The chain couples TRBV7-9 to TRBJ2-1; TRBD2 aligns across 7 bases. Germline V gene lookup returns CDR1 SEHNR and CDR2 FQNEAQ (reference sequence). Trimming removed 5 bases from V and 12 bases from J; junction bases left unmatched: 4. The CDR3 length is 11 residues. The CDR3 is CASSPGLLQFF. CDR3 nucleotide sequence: TGTGCCAGCAGCCCGGGACTATTGCAGTTCTTC.

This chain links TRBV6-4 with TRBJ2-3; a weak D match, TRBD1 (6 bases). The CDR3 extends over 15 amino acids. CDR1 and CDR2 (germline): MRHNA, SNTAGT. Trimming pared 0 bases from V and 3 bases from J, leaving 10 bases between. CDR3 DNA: TGTGCCAGCAGTGACTCAGGGGGTGAGACAGATACGCAGTATTTT. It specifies CASSDSGGETDTQYF.

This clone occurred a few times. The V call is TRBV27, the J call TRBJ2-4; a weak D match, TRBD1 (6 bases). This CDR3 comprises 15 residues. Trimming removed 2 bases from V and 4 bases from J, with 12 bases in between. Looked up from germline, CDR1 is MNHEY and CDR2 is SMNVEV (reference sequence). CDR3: CASSLGRGGKNIQYF. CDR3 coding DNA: TGTGCCAGCAGTTTAGGGAGAGGGGGTAAAAACATTCAGTACTTC.

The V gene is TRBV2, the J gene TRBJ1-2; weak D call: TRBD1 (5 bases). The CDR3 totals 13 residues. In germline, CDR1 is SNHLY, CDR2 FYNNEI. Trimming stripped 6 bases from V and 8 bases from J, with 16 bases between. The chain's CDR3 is CASSEQGGRGYTF. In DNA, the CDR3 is TGTGCCAGCAGCGAGCAGGGAGGACGGGGCTACACCTTC. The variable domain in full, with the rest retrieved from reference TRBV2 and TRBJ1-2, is EPEVTQTPSHQVTQMGQEVILRCVPISNHLYFYWYRQILGQKVEFLVSFYNNEISEKSEIFDDQFSVERPDGSNFTLKIRSTKLEDSAMYFCASSEQGGRGYTFGSGTRLTVV.

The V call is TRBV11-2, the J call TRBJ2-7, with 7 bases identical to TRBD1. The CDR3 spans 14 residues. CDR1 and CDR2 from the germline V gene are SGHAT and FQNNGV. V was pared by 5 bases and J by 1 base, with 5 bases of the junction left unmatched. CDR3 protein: CASSNGQVSYEQYF. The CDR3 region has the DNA TGTGCCAGCAGCAATGGACAGGTATCCTACGAGCAGTACTTC.

The CDR3 DNA follows: TGTGCCAGCAGAGAGACGGGGGGTTGGAAAGGCTACACCTTC. It encodes CASRETGGWKGYTF. This sequence joins TRBV27 and TRBJ1-2; maybe TRBD1 (5 bases). There are 14 residues in the CDR3. V was cut by 6 bases and J by 8 bases, with 19 bases left in between. CDR1 and CDR2 (germline): MNHEY, SMNVEV (reference sequence).

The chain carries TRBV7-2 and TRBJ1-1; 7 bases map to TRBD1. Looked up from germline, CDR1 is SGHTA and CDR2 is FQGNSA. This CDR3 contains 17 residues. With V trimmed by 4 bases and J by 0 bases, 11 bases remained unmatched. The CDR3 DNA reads TGTGCCAGCAGCTCGAGGACAGGAATGGGGATGAACACTGAAGCTTTCTTT. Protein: CASSSRTGMGMNTEAFF.

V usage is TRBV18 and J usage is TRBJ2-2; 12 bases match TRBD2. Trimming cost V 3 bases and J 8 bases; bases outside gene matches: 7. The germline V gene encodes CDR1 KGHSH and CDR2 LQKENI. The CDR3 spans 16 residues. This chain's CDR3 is CASSPRTSGDSGELFF. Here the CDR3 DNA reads TGTGCCAGCTCACCGAGGACTAGCGGGGACTCGGGGGAGCTGTTTTTT.

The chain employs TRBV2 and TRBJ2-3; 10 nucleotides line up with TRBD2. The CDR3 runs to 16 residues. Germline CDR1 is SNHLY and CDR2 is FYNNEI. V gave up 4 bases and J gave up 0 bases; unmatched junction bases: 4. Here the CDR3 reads CASSGTSGGSTDTQYF. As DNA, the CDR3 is TGTGCCAGCAGTGGGACTAGCGGAGGAAGCACAGATACGCAGTATTTT.

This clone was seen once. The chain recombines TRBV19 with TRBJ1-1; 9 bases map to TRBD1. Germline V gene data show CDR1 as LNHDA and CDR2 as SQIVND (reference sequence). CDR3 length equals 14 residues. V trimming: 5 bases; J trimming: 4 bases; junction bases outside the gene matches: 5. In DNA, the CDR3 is TGTGCCAGTAGTCACCAGGGACAGGGCACTGAAGCTTTCTTT. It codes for CASSHQGQGTEAFF.

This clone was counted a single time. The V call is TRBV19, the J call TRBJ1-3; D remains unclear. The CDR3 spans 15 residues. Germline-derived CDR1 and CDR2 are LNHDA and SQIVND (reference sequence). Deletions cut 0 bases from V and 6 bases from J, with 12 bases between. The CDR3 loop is CASSIDAVAENTIYF. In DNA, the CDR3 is TGTGCCAGTAGTATAGACGCCGTGGCGGAAAACACCATATATTTT. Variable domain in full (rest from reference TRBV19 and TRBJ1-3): DGGITQSPKYLFRKEGQNVTLSCEQNLNHDAMYWYRQDPGQGLRLIYYSQIVNDFQKGDIAEGYSVSREKKESFPLTVTSAQKNPTAFYLCASSIDAVAENTIYFGEGSWLTVV.

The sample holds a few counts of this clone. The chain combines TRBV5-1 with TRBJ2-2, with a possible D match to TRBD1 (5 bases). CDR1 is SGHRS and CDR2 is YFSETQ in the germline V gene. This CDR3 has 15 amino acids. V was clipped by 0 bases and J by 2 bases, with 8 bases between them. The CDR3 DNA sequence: TGCGCCAGCAGCTTGGGTCAGGGCAACACCGGGGAGCTGTTTTTT. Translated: CASSLGQGNTGELFF.

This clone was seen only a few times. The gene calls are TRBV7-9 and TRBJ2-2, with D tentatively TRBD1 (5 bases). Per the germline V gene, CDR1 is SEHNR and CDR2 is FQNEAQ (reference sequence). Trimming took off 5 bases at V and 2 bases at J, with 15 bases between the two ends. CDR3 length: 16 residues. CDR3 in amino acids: CASSLLFGHNTGELFF. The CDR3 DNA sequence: TGTGCCAGCAGCCTCCTTTTCGGACATAACACCGGGGAGCTGTTTTTT.

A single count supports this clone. Written as DNA, the CDR3 is TGTGCCAGCAGTGAAGCTCAGCGGGAGGTCTACGAGCAGTACTTC. Amino acid sequence: CASSEAQREVYEQYF. The gene calls are TRBV6-1 and TRBJ2-7, with 9 bases identical to TRBD2. CDR1 and CDR2 from the germline V gene are MNHNS and SASEGT. After removal of 0 bases from V and 3 bases from J, the junction contained 3 bases not matched to a gene. This CDR3 is 15 amino acids long.

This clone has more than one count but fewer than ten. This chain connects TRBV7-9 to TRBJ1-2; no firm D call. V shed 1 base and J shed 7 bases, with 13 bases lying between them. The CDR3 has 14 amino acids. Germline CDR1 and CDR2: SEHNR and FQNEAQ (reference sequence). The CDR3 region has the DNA TGTGCCAGCAGCTTAGGTCAGGAAGGCTCTGGCTACACCTTC. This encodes CASSLGQEGSGYTF.

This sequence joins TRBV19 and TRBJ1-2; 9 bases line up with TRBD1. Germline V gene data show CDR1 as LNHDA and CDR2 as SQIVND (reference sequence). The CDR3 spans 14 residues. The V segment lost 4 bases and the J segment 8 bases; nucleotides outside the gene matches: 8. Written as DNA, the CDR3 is TGTGCCAGTAGTAACAGGGGGCGCGGCGAGGGCTACACCTTC. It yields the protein CASSNRGRGEGYTF.

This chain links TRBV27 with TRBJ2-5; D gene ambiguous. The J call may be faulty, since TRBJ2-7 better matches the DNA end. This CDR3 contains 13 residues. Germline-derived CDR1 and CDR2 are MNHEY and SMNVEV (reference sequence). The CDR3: CASSLSPAYEQYF. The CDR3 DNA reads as TGTGCCAGCAGTTTAAGTCCCGCGTACGAGCAGTACTTC.

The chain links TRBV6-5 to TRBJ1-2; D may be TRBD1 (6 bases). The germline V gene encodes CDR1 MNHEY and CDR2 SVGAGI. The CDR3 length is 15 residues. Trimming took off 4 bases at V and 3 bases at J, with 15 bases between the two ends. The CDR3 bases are TGTGCCAGCAGTTCTGGGGGGGGGCGTTACTATGGCTACACCTTC. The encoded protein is CASSSGGGRYYGYTF.

The CDR3 protein is CASSFSGARYEQYF. The DNA for the CDR3 is TGCGCCAGCAGCTTTAGCGGGGCCCGCTACGAGCAGTACTTC. This chain joins TRBV5-1 and TRBJ2-7; 8 nucleotides line up with TRBD2. This CDR3 is 14 amino acids long. Trimming at V came to 2 bases and at J to 3 bases, leaving 4 bases not matched to a gene. Germline assignment: CDR1 SGHRS and CDR2 YFSETQ. The variable domain in full, with the rest retrieved from reference TRBV5-1 and TRBJ2-7, is KAGVTQTPRYLIKTRGQQVTLSCSPISGHRSVSWYQQTPGQGLQFLFEYFSETQRNKGNFPGRFSGRQFSNSRSEMNVSTLELGDSALYLCASSFSGARYEQYFGPGTRLTVT.

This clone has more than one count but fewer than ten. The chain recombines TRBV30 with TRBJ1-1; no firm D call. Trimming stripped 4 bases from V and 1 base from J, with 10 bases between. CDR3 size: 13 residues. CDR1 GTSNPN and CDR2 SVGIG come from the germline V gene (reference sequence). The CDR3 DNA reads TGTGCCTGGAATCGGTCCCCGAACACTGAAGCTTTCTTT. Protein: CAWNRSPNTEAFF.

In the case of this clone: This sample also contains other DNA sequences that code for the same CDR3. The CDR3 region has the DNA TGTGCCAGCAGCGTCACAGGGTCCACTGAAGCTTTCTTT. This encodes CASSVTGSTEAFF. The V gene is TRBV9, the J gene TRBJ1-1, with a weak D call TRBD1 (6 bases). This CDR3 comprises 13 residues. The germline CDR1 and CDR2 sequences are SGDLS and YYNGEE. V was shortened by 2 bases and J by 4 bases, with 9 bases between the two germline ends.

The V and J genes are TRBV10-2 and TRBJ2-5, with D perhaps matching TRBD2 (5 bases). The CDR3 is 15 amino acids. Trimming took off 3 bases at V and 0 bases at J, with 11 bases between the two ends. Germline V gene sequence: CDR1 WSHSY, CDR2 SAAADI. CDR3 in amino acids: CASSDLSGYQETQYF. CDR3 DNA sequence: TGCGCCAGCAGTGATTTATCGGGGTACCAAGAGACCCAGTACTTC.

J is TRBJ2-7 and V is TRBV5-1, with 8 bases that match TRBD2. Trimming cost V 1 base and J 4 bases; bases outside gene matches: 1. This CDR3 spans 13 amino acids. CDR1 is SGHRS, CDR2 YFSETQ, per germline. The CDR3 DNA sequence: TGCGCCAGCAGCTTGTTAGCGGGATACGAGCAGTACTTC. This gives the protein CASSLLAGYEQYF.

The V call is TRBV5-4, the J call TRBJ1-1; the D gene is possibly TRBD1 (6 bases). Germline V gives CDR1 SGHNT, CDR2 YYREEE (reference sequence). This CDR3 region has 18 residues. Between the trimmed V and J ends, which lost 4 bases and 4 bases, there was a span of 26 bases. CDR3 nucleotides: TGTGCCAGCAGCCCCCAAGGAGCTAGTGGGGGCGGGGGCACTGAAGCTTTCTTT. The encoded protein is CASSPQGASGGGGTEAFF. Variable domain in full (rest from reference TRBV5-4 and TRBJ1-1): ETGVTQSPTHLIKTRGQQVTLRCSSQSGHNTVSWYQQALGQGPQFIFQYYREEENGRGNFPPRFSGLQFPNYSSELNVNALELDDSALYLCASSPQGASGGGGTEAFFGQGTRLTVV.

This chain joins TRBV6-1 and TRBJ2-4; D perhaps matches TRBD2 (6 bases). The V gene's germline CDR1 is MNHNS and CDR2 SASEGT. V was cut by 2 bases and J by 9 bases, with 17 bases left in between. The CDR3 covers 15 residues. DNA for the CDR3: TGTGCCAGCAGTGAAATGGGGACTGGCTCCAGCATTCAGTACTTC. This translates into CASSEMGTGSSIQYF.

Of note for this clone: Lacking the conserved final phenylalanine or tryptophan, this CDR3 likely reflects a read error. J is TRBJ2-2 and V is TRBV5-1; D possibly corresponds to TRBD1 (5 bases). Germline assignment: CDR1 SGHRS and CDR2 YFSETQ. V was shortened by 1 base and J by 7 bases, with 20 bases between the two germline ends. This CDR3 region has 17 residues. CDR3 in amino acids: CASSLLLSRDRGGELFS. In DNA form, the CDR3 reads TGCGCCAGCAGCTTGCTTCTTAGCAGGGATAGAGGCGGGGAGCTGTTTTCT.

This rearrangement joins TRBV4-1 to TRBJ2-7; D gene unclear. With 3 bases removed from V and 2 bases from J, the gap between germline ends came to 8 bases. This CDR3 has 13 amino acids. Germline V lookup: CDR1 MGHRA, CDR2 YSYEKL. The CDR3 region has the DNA TGCGCCAGCAGCCATGCCACGGCCTACGAGCAGTACTTC. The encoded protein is CASSHATAYEQYF.

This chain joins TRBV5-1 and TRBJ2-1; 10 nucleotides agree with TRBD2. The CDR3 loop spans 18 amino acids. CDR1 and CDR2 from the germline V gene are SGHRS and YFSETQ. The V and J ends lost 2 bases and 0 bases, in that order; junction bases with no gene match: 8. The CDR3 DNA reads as TGCGCCAGCAGCTTTAGAGGACTAGCGGAAAGCTCCTACAATGAGCAGTTCTTC. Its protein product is CASSFRGLAESSYNEQFF.